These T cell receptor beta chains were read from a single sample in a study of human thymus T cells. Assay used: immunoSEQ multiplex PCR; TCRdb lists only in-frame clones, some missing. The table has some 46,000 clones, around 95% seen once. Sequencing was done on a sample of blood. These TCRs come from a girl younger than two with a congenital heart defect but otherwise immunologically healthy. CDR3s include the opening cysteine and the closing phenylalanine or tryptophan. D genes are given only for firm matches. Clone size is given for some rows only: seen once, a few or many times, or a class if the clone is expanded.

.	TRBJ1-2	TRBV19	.	TGTGCCAGTAGACCCTCCCCTTGGGACCGACAGATGTGGGGATATGGCTACACCTTC	CASRPSPWDRQMWGYGYTF
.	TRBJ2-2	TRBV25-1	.	TGTGCCAGCAGTGAATACGGGGTTCCAGCGTACGCCGGGGAGCTGTTTTTT	CASSEYGVPAYAGELFF
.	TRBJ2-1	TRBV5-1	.	TGCGCCAGCAGCTTGGAGGCAGGGAAATACAATGAGCAGTTCTTC	CASSLEAGKYNEQFF
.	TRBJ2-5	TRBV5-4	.	TGTGCCAGCACCTCAAGGGACTGGGTTTTGGCGGGGGAGACCCAGTACTTC	CASTSRDWVLAGETQYF
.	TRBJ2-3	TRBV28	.	TGTGCCAGCAGTTTCCAGCAGCGGGCCACAGATACGCAGTATTTT	CASSFQQRATDTQYF
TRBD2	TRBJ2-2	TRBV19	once	TGTGCCAGTAGTTGGACAGCTAGCGGGATGAACACCGGGGAGCTGTTTTTT	CASSWTASGMNTGELFF
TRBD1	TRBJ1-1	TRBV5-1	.	TGCGCCAGCAGCCGGACAGGGGTGGAAAACACTGAAGCTTTCTTT	CASSRTGVENTEAFF
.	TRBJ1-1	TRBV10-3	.	TGTGCCATCAGTGAGGAATGGAAGGGCAGGGGAATATGGGACACTGAAGCTTTCTTT	CAISEEWKGRGIWDTEAFF
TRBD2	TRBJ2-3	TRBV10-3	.	TGTGCCATCAGCGGGAGGCCCTCGGATACGCAGTATTTT	CAISGRPSDTQYF
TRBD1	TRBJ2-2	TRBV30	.	TGTGCCGTCCGGGGACAGGGTGTTCCAACCGGGGAGCTGTTTTTT	CAVRGQGVPTGELFF
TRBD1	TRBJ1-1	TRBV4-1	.	TGCGCCAGCAGCCAAGTTGGACAGGGGGACACTGAAGCTTTCTTT	CASSQVGQGDTEAFF
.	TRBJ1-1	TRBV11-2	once	TGTGCCAGCAGCTTAGCGGACAAGAACACTGAAGCTTTCTTT	CASSLADKNTEAFF
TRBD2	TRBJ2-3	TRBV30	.	TGTGCCTGGAGTTCGGGGGGAGATACGCAGTATTTT	CAWSSGGDTQYF
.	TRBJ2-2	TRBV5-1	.	TGCGCCAGCAGCGTAGGGGACACCGGGGAGCTGTTTTTT	CASSVGDTGELFF
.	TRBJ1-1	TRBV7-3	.	TGTGCCAGCAGCTTCGTAGGGGGCACTGAAGCTTTCTTT	CASSFVGGTEAFF
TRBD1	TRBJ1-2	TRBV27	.	TGTGCCAGCAGTCTACCGCGGACAGGGAATGGCTACACCTTC	CASSLPRTGNGYTF
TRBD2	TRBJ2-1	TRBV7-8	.	TGTGCCAGCAGCTTAGCGATAGCGGGACTCTACAATGAGCAGTTCTTC	CASSLAIAGLYNEQFF
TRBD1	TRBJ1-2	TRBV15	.	TGTGCCACCGGACAGGGGGGCTATGGCTACACCTTC	CATGQGGYGYTF
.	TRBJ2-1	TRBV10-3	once	TGTGCCATCGGTGCGTCTAGGAATGAGCAGTTCTTC	CAIGASRNEQFF
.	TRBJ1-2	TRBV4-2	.	TGTGCCAGCAGCCAAGATACCCATGGGGGCTATGGCTACACCTTC	CASSQDTHGGYGYTF
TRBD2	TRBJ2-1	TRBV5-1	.	TGCGCCAGCAGCTTGGGGACTAGCGGGAGGAATGAGCAGTTCTTC	CASSLGTSGRNEQFF
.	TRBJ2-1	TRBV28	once	TGTGCCAGCAGTTTCGTTGTCGCGTTGAATGAGCAGTTCTTC	CASSFVVALNEQFF
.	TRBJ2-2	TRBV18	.	TGTGCCAGCGCACCAGGGTTTCTCGGGGAGCTGTTTTTT	CASAPGFLGELFF
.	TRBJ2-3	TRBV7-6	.	TGTGCCAGCAGCTTATCTGGTGATACGCAGTATTTT	CASSLSGDTQYF
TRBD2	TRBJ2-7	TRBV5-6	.	TGTGCCAGCAGCTTGGTAGGTACTAGCGGGAGACCCTACGAGCAGTACTTC	CASSLVGTSGRPYEQYF
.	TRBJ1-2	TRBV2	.	TGTGCCAGCGGCCCCAGTGGCTACACCTTC	CASGPSGYTF
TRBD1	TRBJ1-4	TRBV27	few	TGTGCCAGCAGATCCGGACAGGGCCTTAATGAAAAACTGTTTTTT	CASRSGQGLNEKLFF
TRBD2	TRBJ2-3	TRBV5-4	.	TGTGCCAGCAGCTTCGCGGGAGGTTCCCTTATGAGCACAGATACGCAGTATTTT	CASSFAGGSLMSTDTQYF
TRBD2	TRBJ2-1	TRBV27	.	TGTGCCACCCTGGGGCTGGCGGGAGGGCCGGATGAGCAGTTCTTC	CATLGLAGGPDEQFF
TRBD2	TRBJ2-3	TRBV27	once	TGTGCCAGCAGTTTAATGGGGGGAGGGCCTAGCACAGATACGCAGTATTTT	CASSLMGGGPSTDTQYF
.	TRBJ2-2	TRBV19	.	TGTGCCAGTAGTATAGGGACTTACACCGGGGAGCTGTTTTTT	CASSIGTYTGELFF
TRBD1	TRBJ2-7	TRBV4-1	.	TGCGCCAGCAGCTTAAGGGGACAGGGGGCCTACGAGCAGTACTTC	CASSLRGQGAYEQYF
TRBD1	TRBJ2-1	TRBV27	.	TGTGCCAGCAGTTTAATTACAGGGGGCGTTTACAATGAGCAGTTCTTC	CASSLITGGVYNEQFF
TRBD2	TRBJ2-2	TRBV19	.	TGTGCCAGTAGTCCCGGACTAGCGGGGGTTACCGGGGAGCTGTTTTTT	CASSPGLAGVTGELFF
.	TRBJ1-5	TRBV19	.	TGTGCCAGTAGTATGAGACCCCAGGGGAACAATCAGCCCCAGCATTTT	CASSMRPQGNNQPQHF
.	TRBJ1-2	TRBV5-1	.	TGCGCCAGCACCCGAGAGGGAGGGGGTTTCGGCTATGGCTACACCTTC	CASTREGGGFGYGYTF
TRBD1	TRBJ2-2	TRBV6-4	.	TGTGCCAGCAGTGAAGTGACAGGGGCGAACACCGGGGAGCTGTTTTTT	CASSEVTGANTGELFF
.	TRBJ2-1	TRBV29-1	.	TGCAGCGTTGGGGGCAATGAGCAGTTCTTC	CSVGGNEQFF
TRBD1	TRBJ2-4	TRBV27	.	TGTGCCAGCAGTTCCCGTCCTCGGACAGGTAGAAACATTCAGTACTTC	CASSSRPRTGRNIQYF
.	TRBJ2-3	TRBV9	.	TGTGCCAGCAGCGTAGGTAGCGGCACTAGCACAGATACGCAGTATTTT	CASSVGSGTSTDTQYF
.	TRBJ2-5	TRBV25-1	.	TGTGCCAGCAGTGGCCGGACATTCCAAGAGACCCAGTACTTC	CASSGRTFQETQYF
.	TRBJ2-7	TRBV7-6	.	TGTGCCAGCAGCTTATTTCTCAAGGGTCAGCAGATATCCTACGAGCAGTACTTC	CASSLFLKGQQISYEQYF
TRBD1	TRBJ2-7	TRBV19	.	TGTGCCAGTAGTACGGGACAGGGAATCCCTTACGAGCAGTACTTC	CASSTGQGIPYEQYF
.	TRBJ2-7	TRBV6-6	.	TGTGCCAGCAGCTCCATCACAGGCTCGTGCGAGCAGTACTTC	CASSSITGSCEQYF
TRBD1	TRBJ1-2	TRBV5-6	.	TGTGCCAGCAGCCGAGGACAGGTGCTTAATGGCTACACCTTC	CASSRGQVLNGYTF
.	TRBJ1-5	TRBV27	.	TGTGCCAGCAGGGACTCGGCAGGGGTGAACAATCAGCCCCAGCATTTT	CASRDSAGVNNQPQHF
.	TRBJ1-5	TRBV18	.	TGTGCCAGCTCACCCACGGGACAAGCGAGTCAGCCCCAGCATTTT	CASSPTGQASQPQHF
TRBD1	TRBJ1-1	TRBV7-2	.	TGTGCCAGCAGCTATGGGCAGGGGGTTTCCGCAGCTTTCTTT	CASSYGQGVSAAFF
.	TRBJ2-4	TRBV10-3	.	TGTGCCATCGGAGGACGGGACAAAAACATTCAGTACTTC	CAIGGRDKNIQYF
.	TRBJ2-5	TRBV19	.	TGTGCCAGTAGTATGCTTTCATGGAATCAAGAGACCCAGTACTTC	CASSMLSWNQETQYF
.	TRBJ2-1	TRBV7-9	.	TGTGCCAGCAGGTCTACGAGCTCCTACAATGAGCAGTTCTTC	CASRSTSSYNEQFF
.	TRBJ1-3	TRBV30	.	TGTGCCTGGAAAGGGCAATTGTACGGAAACACCATATATTTT	CAWKGQLYGNTIYF
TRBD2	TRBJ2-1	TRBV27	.	TGTGCCAGCAGTTTGACGGGAGGGCACAATGAGCAGTTCTTC	CASSLTGGHNEQFF
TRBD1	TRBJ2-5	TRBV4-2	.	TGTGCCAGCAGCGGGGGTCAGGGGGAAGGGGGAGAGACCCAGTACTTC	CASSGGQGEGGETQYF